Listed below are T cell receptor beta chains from one sample, sequenced in a study of blood T cells in healthy people across ages. MiXCR, applied by TCRdb to the 5' RACE reads, yields one record per CDR3 protein. This table holds about a million distinct CDR3 sequences, roughly 51% found once. Sequenced input: blood. The receptors here all came from a woman aged 60-75 years in good health. CDR3s include the opening cysteine and the closing phenylalanine or tryptophan. D genes are given only for firm matches. Only some rows state a clone size, as once, few, many or a class for expanded clones.

TRBV13	TRBJ2-6	.	.	TGTGCCAGCAGCCTTGGGACGAACTCTGGGGCCAACGTCCTGACTTTC	CASSLGTNSGANVLTF
TRBV3-1	TRBJ2-3	.	.	TGTGCCAGCAGCCCACGGACCCAGTTCACAGATACGCAGTATTTT	CASSPRTQFTDTQYF
TRBV11-2	TRBJ2-7	.	.	TGTGCCAGCAGCACGGGGAAATACGAGCAGTACTTC	CASSTGKYEQYF
TRBV3-1	TRBJ2-3	many	.	TGTGCCAGCAGCCGTGAAGACCGGAACACAGATACGCAGTATTTT	CASSREDRNTDTQYF
TRBV20-1	TRBJ2-7	few	.	TGCAGTGCTAGTCGTCCACTGAGCCCCTACGAGCAGTACTTC	CSASRPLSPYEQYF
TRBV7-2	TRBJ2-7	.	TRBD2	TGTGCCAGCAGCCCCCAAACTAGCGGGAGAACTGGGATTCCCTACGAGCAGTACTTC	CASSPQTSGRTGIPYEQYF
TRBV7-9	TRBJ1-6	.	.	TGTGCCAGCAGCTTAGCAGGGGCAACCTATAATTCACCCCTCCACTTT	CASSLAGATYNSPLHF
TRBV2	TRBJ2-1	few	.	TGTGCCAGCAGACTAGGAGGGTATGAGCAGTTCTTC	CASRLGGYEQFF
TRBV10-3	TRBJ2-7	.	.	TGTGCCATCGCCGCCAGGGTGAACGAGCAGTACTTC	CAIAARVNEQYF
TRBV5-1	TRBJ2-7	.	.	TGCGCCAGCAGCTTGTACAGGGCCCATGGCGAGCAGTACTTC	CASSLYRAHGEQYF
TRBV20-1	TRBJ1-3	.	.	TGCAGTGCTAGAAACTCTGGAAACACCATATATTTT	CSARNSGNTIYF
TRBV5-6	TRBJ1-4	.	TRBD1	TGTGCCAGCAGCTTGTTCCAGGGGGCGGGAAAACTGTTTTTT	CASSLFQGAGKLFF
TRBV20-1	TRBJ2-5	few	TRBD2	TGCAGCACCTTAACGGGAGGAGGAGAGACCCAGTACTTC	CSTLTGGGETQYF
TRBV6-4	TRBJ2-5	.	TRBD1	TGTGCCAGCAGTGAGTCCGGGACAGGGATTTTGGAGACCCAGTACTTC	CASSESGTGILETQYF
TRBV4-1	TRBJ2-3	few	TRBD2	TGCGCCAGCAGCCAAGACGGACCGGGACTAGGAACAGATACGCAGTATTTT	CASSQDGPGLGTDTQYF
TRBV7-9	TRBJ2-7	few	TRBD2	TGTGCCAGCAGCTTACCTAGCGGGAGGGACTACGAGCAGTACTTC	CASSLPSGRDYEQYF
TRBV20-1	TRBJ1-1	.	.	TGCAGCTCTAATAGGAATGAAGCTTTCTTT	CSSNRNEAFF
TRBV15	TRBJ2-2	few	.	TGTGCCACCAGCAGAGACTACTCAGGGCGGGAGCTGTTTTTT	CATSRDYSGRELFF
TRBV4-3	TRBJ2-7	.	.	TGCGCCAGCAGCCGAGGACTCTCGGGTTCCTACAATGAGCAGTACTTC	CASSRGLSGSYNEQYF
TRBV7-2	TRBJ2-5	many	.	TGTGCCAGCAGCTTAGGGTCTAGCGCAAAGCAAGAGACCCAGTACTTC	CASSLGSSAKQETQYF
TRBV6-4	TRBJ1-2	.	.	TGTGCCAGAACCCGACTAGGCTACACCTTC	CARTRLGYTF
TRBV15	TRBJ2-1	.	TRBD2	TGTGCCACCAGCGGGGACTACGTGAGCTCCTACAATGAGCAGTTCTTC	CATSGDYVSSYNEQFF
TRBV18	TRBJ2-5	.	.	TGTGCCAGCTCAACGACAGAGCAAGAGACCCAGTACTTC	CASSTTEQETQYF
TRBV7-2	TRBJ2-6	.	.	TGTGCCAGCAGCTTAGTGGGCAGGAACTCTGGGGCCAACGTCCTGACTTTC	CASSLVGRNSGANVLTF
TRBV7-6	TRBJ2-5	few	.	TGTGCCAGCAGCACTCGCCGTGTAGGGCAAGAGACCCAGTACTTC	CASSTRRVGQETQYF
TRBV5-1	TRBJ1-1	.	.	TGCGCCAGCAGCCTGGGGGGCGACAGGGAAGCTTTCTTT	CASSLGGDREAFF
TRBV27	TRBJ2-7	.	.	TGTGCCAGCAGCCCACAGGGAGTCCACGAGCAGTACTTC	CASSPQGVHEQYF
TRBV29-1	TRBJ2-7	many	.	TGCAGCACTACCACAGGGTTCAACGAGCAGTACTTC	CSTTTGFNEQYF
TRBV7-9	TRBJ2-7	few	.	TGTGCCAGCAGCTTAGCTAACGCCTACGAGCAGTACTTC	CASSLANAYEQYF
TRBV11-2	TRBJ2-7	.	.	TGTGCCAGCAGCCTCGGGGCACTGAGCTCCTACGAGCAGTACTTC	CASSLGALSSYEQYF
TRBV2	TRBJ2-7	once	.	TGTGCCAGTTCACAGGAACCTGAGCAGTACTTC	CASSQEPEQYF
TRBV9	TRBJ2-7	few	TRBD1	TGTGCCAGCAGCCCGGGACAGAGGGCGGGCTACGAGCAGTACTTC	CASSPGQRAGYEQYF
TRBV7-9	TRBJ2-1	.	TRBD2	TGTGCCAGCAGCCCCGCTAGCGGGACTTACAATGAGCAGTTCTTC	CASSPASGTYNEQFF
TRBV16	TRBJ1-5	once	.	TGTGCCAGCAGCCAATGGCTGGATCAGCCCCAGCATTTT	CASSQWLDQPQHF
TRBV10-3	TRBJ2-7	.	.	TGTGCCATCAGTGACCCCTACGAGCTGTACTTC	CAISDPYELYF
TRBV10-3	TRBJ2-3	few	TRBD2	TGTGCCACCACCCCGGGACTAGCGGGAGACGCAGATACGCAGTATTTT	CATTPGLAGDADTQYF
TRBV20-1	TRBJ1-5	once	.	TGCAGTGCTAGTTCCTACAATCAGCCCCAGCATTTT	CSASSYNQPQHF
TRBV11-2	TRBJ2-7	few	TRBD2	TGTGCCAGCAGCTCCCTGGTAGGAGCTAGCGGGCCCTACGAGCAGTACTTC	CASSSLVGASGPYEQYF
TRBV13	TRBJ2-7	few	.	TGTGCCAGCAGCGATCATAGCTCCTACGAGCAGTACTTC	CASSDHSSYEQYF
TRBV6-2/TRBV6-3	TRBJ2-3	few	.	TGTGCCAGCAGTTACTCGATGGGAGTAATCACAGATACGCAGTATTTT	CASSYSMGVITDTQYF
TRBV12-3/TRBV12-4	TRBJ2-7	many	.	TGTGCCAGCGGATCGACAGCCGGTGCCTACGAGCAGTACTTC	CASGSTAGAYEQYF
TRBV11-3	TRBJ2-7	.	.	TGTGCCAGCGTTGGCGGAGACTACGAGCAGTACTTC	CASVGGDYEQYF
TRBV6-2/TRBV6-3	TRBJ1-2	.	TRBD1	TGTGCCAGCCAGGGGGGGCCCGCGTTTGGCTACACCTTC	CASQGGPAFGYTF